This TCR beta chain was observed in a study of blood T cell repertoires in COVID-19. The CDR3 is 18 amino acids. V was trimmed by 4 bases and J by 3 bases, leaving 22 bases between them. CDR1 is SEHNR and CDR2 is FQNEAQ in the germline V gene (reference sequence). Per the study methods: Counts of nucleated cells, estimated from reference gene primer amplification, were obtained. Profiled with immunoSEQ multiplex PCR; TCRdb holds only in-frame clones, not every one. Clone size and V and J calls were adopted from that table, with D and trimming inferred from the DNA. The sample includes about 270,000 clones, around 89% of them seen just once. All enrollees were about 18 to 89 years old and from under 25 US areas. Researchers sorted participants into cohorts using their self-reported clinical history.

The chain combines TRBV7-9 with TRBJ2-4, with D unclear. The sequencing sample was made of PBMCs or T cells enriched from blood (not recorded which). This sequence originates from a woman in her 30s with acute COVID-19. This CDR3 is CASSSAVDWQSLKNIQYF. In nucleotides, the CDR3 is TGTGCCAGCAGCTCGGCGGTTGATTGGCAGTCCCTCAAAAACATTCAGTACTTC.